The 21 T cell receptor beta chains presented below share a single source sample, sequenced in a study of shared clonotypes between healthy human individuals. The protocol was immunoSEQ multiplex PCR, while the TCRdb copy is restricted to in-frame clones and leaves out a portion. Of fewer than 850,000 clones listed, roughly 91% are singletons. Sequenced material: memory CD8+ T cells from PBMCs. Regarding subset: CD45RO+ cells pooled with CCR7-negative TemRA cells. All receptors come from a young man in good health. Some clones in this sample may be carry-over from other donors' samples.

The chain has TRBV5-4 and TRBJ2-2, with D possibly being TRBD1 (6 bases). V lost 2 bases, J lost 1 base, and 12 bases lay in between. CDR1 is SGHNT and CDR2 is YYREEE in the germline V gene (reference sequence). CDR3 length: 16 amino acids. The CDR3 coding sequence is TGTGCCAGCAGCTTATCCCGGGACATGAACACCGGGGAGCTGTTTTTT. Amino acid sequence: CASSLSRDMNTGELFF.

This clone was seen only once. V gene TRBV19 combines with J gene TRBJ2-1; TRBD2 might be the D (6 bases). From germline, CDR1 is LNHDA and CDR2 SQIVND (reference sequence). The V end was cut by 10 bases, the J end by 1 base, with 20 bases between. The CDR3 sequence is 16 residues long. The CDR3 protein is CAIHPPGRGSYNEQFF. The CDR3 DNA reads as TGTGCCATCCACCCCCCCGGGAGAGGGTCCTACAATGAGCAGTTCTTC. Variable domain in full (rest from reference TRBV19 and TRBJ2-1): DGGITQSPKYLFRKEGQNVTLSCEQNLNHDAMYWYRQDPGQGLRLIYYSQIVNDFQKGDIAEGYSVSREKKESFPLTVTSAQKNPTAFYLCAIHPPGRGSYNEQFFGPGTRLTVL.

To note about this clone: One end of the junction varies from germline; a read error may be responsible. The rearrangement uses TRBV15 and TRBJ2-7, with D maybe TRBD1 (5 bases). This CDR3 contains 15 residues. Germline V gene sequence: CDR1 LNHNV, CDR2 YYDKDF (reference sequence). The CDR3 reads CATSGDSGLAYEQYF. CDR3 sequence (DNA): TGTGCCACCAGCGGAGACTCAGGGCTGGCCTACGAGCAGTACTTC.

The gene calls are TRBV7-9 and TRBJ2-7, with D possibly matching TRBD2 (5 bases). Trimming left V 5 bases short and J 4 bases short, with 9 bases between. CDR1 and CDR2 from the germline V gene are SEHNR and FQNEAQ (reference sequence). The CDR3 totals 12 residues. In DNA form, the CDR3 reads TGTGCCAGCAGCCCAGGACTGTACGAGCAGTACTTC. It codes for CASSPGLYEQYF.

The rearrangement links TRBV4-1 to TRBJ1-2; D not resolved. CDR1 and CDR2 from the germline V gene are MGHRA and YSYEKL. V lost 1 base to trimming and J lost 0 bases, with 9 bases between them. The CDR3 is 15 residues long. The CDR3 DNA reads as TGCGCCAGCAGCCAAGGCCGGGCAGCTAACTATGGCTACACCTTC. It is translated as CASSQGRAANYGYTF.

The rearrangement uses TRBV15 and TRBJ1-1, with D unclear. The CDR3 loop spans 13 amino acids. Germline CDR1 is LNHNV and CDR2 is YYDKDF (reference sequence). V was pared by 4 bases and J by 11 bases, with 17 bases between. CDR3 in amino acids: CATSTRGYEGAFF. The CDR3 DNA sequence: TGTGCCACCAGCACCAGAGGGTATGAGGGCGCTTTCTTT.

The chain links TRBV2 to TRBJ2-2; D remains ambiguous. The V gene lost 2 bases and the J gene lost 4 bases, with 17 bases spanning the gap. Germline V gene lookup returns CDR1 SNHLY and CDR2 FYNNEI. This CDR3 region has 17 residues. The CDR3 here is CASSEWGYVTSTGELFF. The CDR3, as DNA: TGTGCCAGCAGTGAATGGGGTTACGTGACTTCCACCGGGGAGCTGTTTTTT. Based on the CDR3 plus reference TRBV2 and TRBJ2-2, the full variable domain is EPEVTQTPSHQVTQMGQEVILRCVPISNHLYFYWYRQILGQKVEFLVSFYNNEISEKSEIFDDQFSVERPDGSNFTLKIRSTKLEDSAMYFCASSEWGYVTSTGELFFGEGSRLTVL.

The chain uses TRBV7-6 and TRBJ1-4, with TRBD1 identical over 7 bases. Germline CDR1 reads SGHVS; CDR2 reads FNYEAQ. This CDR3 has 15 residues. The V gene end was trimmed by 3 bases and the J gene end by 0 bases; junction bases not matched to a gene: 1. Here the CDR3 reads CASSFGQATNEKLFF. Here the CDR3 DNA reads TGTGCCAGCAGCTTCGGACAGGCAACTAATGAAAAACTGTTTTTT.

The J gene is TRBJ2-7, the V gene TRBV27; no reliable D call. CDR1 is MNHEY, CDR2 SMNVEV, per germline (reference sequence). CDR3 length: 14 residues. The germline V and J ends were trimmed by 1 base and 1 base, with 8 bases remaining between them. CDR3 sequence (DNA): TGTGCCAGCAGTTTATTTAAGACTTCCTACGAGCAGTACTTC. Its protein product is CASSLFKTSYEQYF.

Remarks on this clone: A much larger clonotype is one base distant, so this may be a read error. This rearrangement joins TRBV7-3 to TRBJ2-1, with 8 nucleotides matching TRBD1. The V and J ends lost 1 base and 12 bases, in that order; junction bases with no gene match: 14. The V gene's germline CDR1 is SGHTA and CDR2 FQGTGA. The CDR3 has 16 residues. CDR3 residues: CASSLSDGQGEDGQFF. The DNA of the CDR3 is TGTGCCAGCAGCTTAAGTGACGGACAGGGTGAGGATGGGCAGTTCTTC.

CDR3 amino acids: CASSPPRGTPAGTEAFF. In DNA, the CDR3 is TGTGCCAGCAGCCCTCCCAGGGGGACTCCTGCCGGCACTGAAGCTTTCTTT. This chain links TRBV7-2 with TRBJ1-1; 7 bases are shared with TRBD1. V trimming: 5 bases; J trimming: 4 bases; junction bases outside the gene matches: 16. The CDR3 contains 17 residues. Germline V lookup: CDR1 SGHTA, CDR2 FQGNSA.

The J gene is TRBJ2-4, the V gene TRBV29-1; 13 bases are shared with TRBD2. Trimming at V came to 6 bases and at J to 1 base, leaving 6 bases not matched to a gene. Germline V gives CDR1 SQVTM, CDR2 ANQGSEA. CDR3 length: 16 amino acids. CDR3 DNA: TGCAGCGTCCGGACTAGCGGGAGTGGTGCCAAAAACATTCAGTACTTC. Its translation is CSVRTSGSGAKNIQYF.

J is TRBJ2-7 and V is TRBV10-3, with 9 bases that match TRBD2. The CDR3 has 14 amino acids. Germline V lookup: CDR1 ENHRY, CDR2 SYGVKD. Trimming cost V 10 bases and J 1 base; bases outside gene matches: 8. Here the CDR3 DNA reads TGTGCCACCCTCCCAGCGGGGGGTTCCTACGAGCAGTACTTC. Protein product: CATLPAGGSYEQYF.

This chain uses TRBV19 with TRBJ1-3; D not certain. Trimming shortened V by 7 bases and J by 0 bases, and 13 bases separated the two germline ends. This CDR3 has 15 amino acids. Germline V gives CDR1 LNHDA, CDR2 SQIVND (reference sequence). CDR3 protein: CASMSALSSGNTIYF. The CDR3 DNA reads as TGTGCCAGTATGTCCGCGCTCTCCTCTGGAAACACCATATATTTT.

The chain has TRBV28 and TRBJ2-1, with 10 bases identical to TRBD1. The J segment lost 5 bases and the V segment lost 6 bases, leaving 4 bases of the junction unmatched. Germline V gives CDR1 MDHEN, CDR2 SYDVKM. The CDR3 loop spans 14 amino acids. The DNA of the CDR3 is TGTGCCAGCAGCCGGGACAGGGGACACAATGAGCAGTTCTTC. This sequence encodes CASSRDRGHNEQFF.

J is TRBJ2-7 and V is TRBV29-1; 10 bases line up with TRBD1. Germline CDR1 SQVTM, CDR2 ANQGSEA. The junction had 10 bases not matched to a gene; V was cut back by 7 bases and J by 7 bases. The CDR3 is 13 residues long. The CDR3 bases are TGCAGCGGTGGCGGGACAGGGGTGAGAGAGCAGTACTTC. Protein sequence: CSGGGTGVREQYF.

J is TRBJ1-2 and V is TRBV28; weak D call: TRBD1 (5 bases). Between the trimmed V and J ends, which lost 2 bases and 3 bases, there was a span of 13 bases. The CDR3 totals 15 residues. Germline V gene sequence: CDR1 MDHEN, CDR2 SYDVKM. Here the CDR3 DNA reads TGTGCCAGCAGTTTAGTTGGGGGTTTGGACTATGGCTACACCTTC. Protein product: CASSLVGGLDYGYTF.

This clone appeared a single time. The chain joins TRBV15 to TRBJ1-2; TRBD1 matches 11 bases. The J segment lost 2 bases and the V segment lost 8 bases, leaving 1 base of the junction unmatched. This CDR3 contains 13 residues. The germline CDR1 and CDR2 sequences are LNHNV and YYDKDF (reference sequence). This CDR3 is CATRDRGNYGYTF. As DNA, the CDR3 is TGTGCCACCCGGGACAGGGGGAACTATGGCTACACCTTC.

The V and J genes are TRBV7-6 and TRBJ2-7, with 7 bases fitting TRBD1. V lost 5 bases, J lost 3 bases, and 7 bases stayed unmatched. Germline-derived CDR1 and CDR2 are SGHVS and FNYEAQ. The CDR3 contains 14 residues. The CDR3 DNA reads TGTGCCAGCAGCGGGCGACAGGGAGACTACGAGCAGTACTTC. Its protein is CASSGRQGDYEQYF.

The chain is built from TRBV9 and TRBJ2-5, with 11 positions matching TRBD2. The junction had 3 bases not matched to a gene; V was cut back by 1 base and J by 4 bases. Looked up from germline, CDR1 is SGDLS and CDR2 is YYNGEE. The CDR3 has 15 residues. Written as DNA, the CDR3 is TGTGCCAGCAGCGTAACGACTAGCGGGATAGAGACCCAGTACTTC. Protein product: CASSVTTSGIETQYF.

The rearrangement joins TRBV10-3 to TRBJ1-1; 7 nucleotides match TRBD1. This CDR3 is built from 14 residues. Looked up from germline, CDR1 is ENHRY and CDR2 is SYGVKD. Unmatched junction bases numbered 9, after V lost 5 bases and J lost 6 bases. CDR3 nucleotides: TGTGCCATCAGTCCTCAGGGGGAAAGGCCTGAAGCTTTCTTT. Its protein is CAISPQGERPEAFF.